This T cell receptor beta chain emerged from a study of vaccination effects on CD4 cells after COVID-19. Whole-study context: The two convalescent patients provided samples 16 days and one week before vaccination. Study results and caveats: Few convalescent patients, and no early post-infection timepoints, were available to the study.

V lost 0 bases, J lost 4 bases, and 12 bases lay in between. The germline CDR1 and CDR2 sequences are LGHNA and YNFKEQ. CDR3 length: 15 amino acids. There are a few counts of this clone. The antigen remains undetermined. The method was immunoSEQ multiplex PCR; TCRdb's version includes in-frame clones alone and lacks a portion of them. The profile shows approximately 60,000 clones, about 69% of them singletons. Once cultured for roughly 10 days, the cells underwent separation to obtain CD4+ T cells. This individual tested PCR-positive for SARS-CoV-2 infection between March and December 2020. On day 3 and again on day 7, half the medium was replaced with IL-2 medium.

The material was CD4+ T cells from PBMCs cultured without peptide, obtained before COVID-19 vaccination. The source is a human donor who had a prior SARS-CoV-2 infection. The chain combines TRBV4-2 with TRBJ1-2; a possible D gene is TRBD1 (5 bases). The CDR3, as DNA: TGTGCCAGCAGCCAAGATAGGGGACGGATCTATGGCTACACCTTC. Translation: CASSQDRGRIYGYTF.